The T cell receptor (beta chain) under discussion was sequenced for a study of T-cell memory formation after mild COVID-19. This clonotype was seen at least ten times. Its specificity is not known. Germline V gives CDR1 MNHNS, CDR2 SASEGT. Trimming removed 6 bases from V and 4 bases from J; junction bases left unmatched: 6. The CDR3 is 15 residues long. TCRdb reprocessed the 5' RACE reads via MiXCR and lists one record per CDR3 protein. Among about 400,000 distinct CDR3 sequences listed, 14% were seen once. Study findings and constraints: CD4/CD8 balance characterized clones contracting day 15 to 85, and CD4+ skew characterized later expanders. Certain responding clones were present in pre-infection memory, suggesting participation of cross-reactive memory.

The chain couples TRBV6-1 to TRBJ2-5, with 12 bases aligning to TRBD2. The specimen was PBMCs or a T cell subset sorted from them (not recorded which). The receptor comes from a man aged 18 to 35 who had mild COVID-19 (a few samples of this study predate the infection). Cell type and time point are not known. The CDR3 spells CASSELAGGSETQYF. The CDR3 DNA follows: TGTGCCAGCAGCGAACTAGCGGGGGGATCAGAGACCCAGTACTTC.